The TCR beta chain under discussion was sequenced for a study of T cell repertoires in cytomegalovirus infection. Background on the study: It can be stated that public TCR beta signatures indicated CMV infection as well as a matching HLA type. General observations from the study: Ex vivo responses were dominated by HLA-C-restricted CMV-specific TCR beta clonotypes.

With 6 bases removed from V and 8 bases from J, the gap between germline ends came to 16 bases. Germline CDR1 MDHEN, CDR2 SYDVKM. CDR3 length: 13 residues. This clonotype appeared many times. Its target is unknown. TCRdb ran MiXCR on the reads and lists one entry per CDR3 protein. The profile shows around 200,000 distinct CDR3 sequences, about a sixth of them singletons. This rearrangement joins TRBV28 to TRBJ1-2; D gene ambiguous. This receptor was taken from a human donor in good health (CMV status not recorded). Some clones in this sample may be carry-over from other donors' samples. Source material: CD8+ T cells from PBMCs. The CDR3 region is CASSRISIQGYTF. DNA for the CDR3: TGTGCCAGCAGCCGGATTAGCATCCAAGGCTACACCTTC.